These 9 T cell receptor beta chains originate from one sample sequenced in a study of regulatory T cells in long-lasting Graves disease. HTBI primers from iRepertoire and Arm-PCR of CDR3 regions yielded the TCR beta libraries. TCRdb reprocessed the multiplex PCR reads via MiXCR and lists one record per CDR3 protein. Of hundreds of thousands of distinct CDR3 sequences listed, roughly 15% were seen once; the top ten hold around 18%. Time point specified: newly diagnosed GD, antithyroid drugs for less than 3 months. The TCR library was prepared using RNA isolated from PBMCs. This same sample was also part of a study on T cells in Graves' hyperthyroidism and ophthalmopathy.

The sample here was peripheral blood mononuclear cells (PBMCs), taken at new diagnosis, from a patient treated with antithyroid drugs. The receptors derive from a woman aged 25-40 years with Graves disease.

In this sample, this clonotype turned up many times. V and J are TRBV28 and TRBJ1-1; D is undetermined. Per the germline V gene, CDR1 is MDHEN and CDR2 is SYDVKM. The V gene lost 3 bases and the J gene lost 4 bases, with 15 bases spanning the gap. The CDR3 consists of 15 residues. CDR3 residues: CASSFLGWQLTEAFF. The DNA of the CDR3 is TGTGCCAGCAGTTTTCTTGGGTGGCAACTCACTGAAGCTTTCTTT.

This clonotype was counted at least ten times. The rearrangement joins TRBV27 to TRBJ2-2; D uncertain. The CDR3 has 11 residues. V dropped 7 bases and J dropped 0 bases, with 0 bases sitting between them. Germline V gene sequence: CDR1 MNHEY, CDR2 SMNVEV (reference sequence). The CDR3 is CASTNTGELFF. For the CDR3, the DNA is TGTGCCAGCACGAACACCGGGGAGCTGTTTTTT.

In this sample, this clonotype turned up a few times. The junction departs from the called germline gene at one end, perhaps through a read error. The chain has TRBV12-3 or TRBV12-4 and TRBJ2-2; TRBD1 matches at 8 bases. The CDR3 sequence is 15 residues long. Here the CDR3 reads CASSIRTGNSGELVF. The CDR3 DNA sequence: TGTGCCAGCAGTATCCGGACAGGGAACTCGGGGGAGCTGGTTTTT.

CDR3 amino acids: CSAWTQGETQYF. CDR3 nucleotides: TGCAGTGCTTGGACTCAGGGAGAGACCCAGTACTTC. The V call is TRBV20-1, the J call TRBJ2-5; the D call may be TRBD1 or TRBD2 (5 bases each). Germline V gene sequence: CDR1 DFQATT, CDR2 SNEGSKA (reference sequence). The CDR3 extends over 12 amino acids. V was clipped by 5 bases and J by 4 bases, with 11 bases between them.

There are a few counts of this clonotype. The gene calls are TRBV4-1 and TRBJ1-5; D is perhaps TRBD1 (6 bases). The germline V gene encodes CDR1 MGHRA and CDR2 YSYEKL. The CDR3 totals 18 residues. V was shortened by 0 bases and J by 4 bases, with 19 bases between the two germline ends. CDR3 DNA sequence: TGCGCCAGCAGCCAAGAACGGGGGGGGGCAGGTAATAATCAGCCCCAGCATTTT. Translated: CASSQERGGAGNNQPQHF.

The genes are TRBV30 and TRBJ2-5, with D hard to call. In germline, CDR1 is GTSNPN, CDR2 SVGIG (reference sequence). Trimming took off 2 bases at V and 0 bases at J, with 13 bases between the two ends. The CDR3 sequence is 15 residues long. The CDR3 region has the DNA TGTGCCTGGAGTACGAGACTCCTCGACCAAGAGACCCAGTACTTC. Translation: CAWSTRLLDQETQYF.

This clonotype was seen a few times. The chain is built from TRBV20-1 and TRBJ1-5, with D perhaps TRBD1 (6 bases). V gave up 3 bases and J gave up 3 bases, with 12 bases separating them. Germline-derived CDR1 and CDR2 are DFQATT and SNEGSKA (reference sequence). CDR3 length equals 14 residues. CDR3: CSARSDRLNQPQHF. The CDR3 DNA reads TGCAGTGCTAGGTCAGACAGGCTCAATCAGCCCCAGCATTTT.

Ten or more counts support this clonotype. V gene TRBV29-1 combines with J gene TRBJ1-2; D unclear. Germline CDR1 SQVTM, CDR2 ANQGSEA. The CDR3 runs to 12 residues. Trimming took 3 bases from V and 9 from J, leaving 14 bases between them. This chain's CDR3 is CSVEGLRSSYTF. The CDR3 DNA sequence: TGCAGCGTTGAGGGGTTAAGGTCTAGCTACACCTTC.

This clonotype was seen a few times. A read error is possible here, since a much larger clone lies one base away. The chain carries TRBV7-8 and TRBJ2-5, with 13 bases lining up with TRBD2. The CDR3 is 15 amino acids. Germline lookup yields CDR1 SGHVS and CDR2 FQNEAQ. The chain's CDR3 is CTSSPGLAGAETQYF. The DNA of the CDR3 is TGTACCAGCAGCCCTGGACTAGCGGGAGCTGAGACCCAGTACTTC.